This T cell receptor beta chain is drawn from a study of cytomegalovirus exposure and HLA in healthy donors. Overall study findings and caveats: Researchers had no immune exposure information except CMV serostatus available.

V gave up 4 bases and J gave up 4 bases, with 8 bases separating them. CDR1 SGHRS and CDR2 YFSETQ come from the germline V gene. This CDR3 is 13 amino acids long. This clone was seen a single time. Its antigen is undetermined. The primer mix had 60 Vbeta and 13 Jbeta primers. Sequenced by immunoSEQ multiplex PCR; TCRdb stores in-frame clones only, minus some. Found here are about 260,000 clones, 84% of them singletons; the top ten hold more than 1.5%. The chain recombines TRBV5-1 with TRBJ1-4; D gene uncertain. The clonotype comes from a woman aged 35 to 49 in good health and CMV-seropositive. Material: PBMCs. The CDR3 is CASSPPGNEKLFF. The CDR3 region has the DNA TGCGCCAGCAGCCCCCCGGGTAATGAAAAACTGTTTTTT.